This T cell receptor (beta chain) was sequenced in a study of shared clonotypes between healthy human individuals. Clones were sequenced by immunoSEQ multiplex PCR, and TCRdb holds only the in-frame ones, with some missing. The sample lists a few million clones; less than 95% were seen once. All donors qualified as healthy HIV-negative adults and had experienced no recent acute infections or vaccinations. The CDR3 has 17 residues. The sequence came from a young man in good health. Some clones in this sample may be carry-over from other donors' samples. J is TRBJ1-4 and V is TRBV12-2; TRBD1 is the table's D call and was not checked against the DNA. TRBV12-2 is a pseudogene. Sample: naive CD4+ T cells from PBMCs. Subset reported: CD45RA+ positively selected. CDR3 region: CASRLAAGGSDNEKLFF. CDR3 DNA: TGTGCAAGTCGCTTAGCGGCTGGGGGCTCAGATAATGAAAAACTGTTTTTT.